This TCR beta chain came from a study of regulatory T cells in long-lasting Graves disease. Libraries of TCR beta came from iRepertoire HTBI primers plus Arm-PCR of CDR3 regions. TCRdb reprocessed the multiplex PCR reads with MiXCR, giving one entry per CDR3 protein. The table lists about 310,000 distinct CDR3 sequences, 20% to 25% of them singletons, with roughly three fifths in the top ten. Time point described: persistent/refractory GD, antithyroid drugs over 5 years with positive TRAb. RNA extracted from PBMCs served as the sequencing template. V lost 6 bases and J lost 2; bases outside the gene matches: 1. Germline V gene lookup returns CDR1 MNHNS and CDR2 SASEGT. CDR3 length equals 13 residues.

This receptor was taken from a female donor with Graves disease. Sequenced material: peripheral blood mononuclear cells (PBMCs), taken when the disease was refractory, from a patient treated with antithyroid drugs. The chain has TRBV6-1 and TRBJ1-5; 7 bases line up with TRBD1. The CDR3 coding sequence is TGTGCCAGCAGAGGACAGGGCAATCAGCCCCAGCATTTT. This gives the protein CASRGQGNQPQHF.